Each of the 15 T cell receptor beta chains below was sequenced from the same sample in a study of spatial heterogeneity in lung cancer (dated by TCRdb to the late 2010s). The sample's time point label, in plain terms: sample taken at primary tumor resection. Receptors were amplified or captured by 5' RACE. Sequencing used a NextSeq 500. TCRdb trimmed public reads at Q25 via fastp, called clones via MiXCR and kept in-frame beta chains. Merged by CDR3 protein, the rows form single entries marked with the most common genes and DNA. Present in this sample are roughly 79,000 distinct CDR3 sequences, around 7.3% of which were seen just once. The top ten clonotypes cover almost 7% of the sample. The input for sequencing was PBMCs, taken at surgery. The receptor source for this set is a male donor with early-stage non-small cell lung cancer.

There are many counts of this clonotype. This chain uses TRBV11-2 with TRBJ2-2, with D unclear. Looked up from germline, CDR1 is SGHAT and CDR2 is FQNNGV. Trimming pared 7 bases from V and 2 bases from J, leaving 11 bases between. The CDR3 is 14 residues long. The CDR3 DNA reads TGTGCCAGCACCCAAAGGGCAAACACCGGGGAGCTGTTTTTT. Amino acid sequence: CASTQRANTGELFF. Variable domain in full (rest from reference TRBV11-2 and TRBJ2-2): EAGVAQSPRYKIIEKRQSVAFWCNPISGHATLYWYQQILGQGPKLLIQFQNNGVVDDSQLPKDRFSAERLKGVDSTLKIQPAKLEDSAVYLCASTQRANTGELFFGEGSRLTVL.

There are many counts of this clonotype. The V gene is TRBV7-8, the J gene TRBJ1-2, with D perhaps TRBD1 (6 bases). V was shortened by 5 bases and J by 8 bases, with 15 bases between the two germline ends. Germline lookup yields CDR1 SGHVS and CDR2 FQNEAQ. The CDR3 consists of 13 residues. The CDR3 sequence is CASSPRQDDGYTF. Written as DNA, the CDR3 is TGTGCCAGCAGCCCACGACAGGATGACGGCTACACCTTC.

This sequence joins TRBV6-2 or TRBV6-3 and TRBJ1-6; TRBD1 agrees at 9 bases. Germline-derived CDR1 and CDR2 are MNHEY and SVGEGT. The length of the CDR3 is 12 residues. The J segment lost 7 bases and the V segment lost 8 bases, leaving 0 bases of the junction unmatched. The CDR3, as DNA: TGTGCCAGCGGGACAGGGAATTCACCCCTCCACTTT. Translation: CASGTGNSPLHF.

This clonotype was seen many times. V and J are TRBV10-3 and TRBJ2-5; tentatively, D is TRBD1 or TRBD2 (5 bases each). The CDR3 is made up of 13 amino acids. The V gene lost 10 bases and the J gene lost 2 bases, with 14 bases spanning the gap. Germline lookup yields CDR1 ENHRY and CDR2 SYGVKD. The CDR3 protein is CATGDGGQETQYF. The CDR3, as DNA: TGTGCCACCGGGGACGGCGGACAAGAGACCCAGTACTTC.

This clonotype has ten or more counts. The chain has TRBV27 and TRBJ2-2; the match to TRBD1 covers 10 bases. The ends lost 3 bases at V and 7 bases at J; junction bases unmatched: 11. CDR1 is MNHEY, CDR2 SMNVEV, per germline (reference sequence). The CDR3 covers 17 residues. The CDR3: CASSLTGGLVAGGELFF. CDR3 DNA sequence: TGTGCCAGCAGTTTGACAGGGGGCTTGGTTGCGGGCGGGGAGCTGTTTTTT.

This clonotype occurred a few times. CDR3 sequence reads: CASSFSGTSYNEQFF. The CDR3 DNA sequence: TGTGCCAGCAGTTTTAGCGGGACCTCCTACAATGAGCAGTTCTTC. This chain joins TRBV12-3 or TRBV12-4 and TRBJ2-1; 8 bases are a match to TRBD2. The CDR3 extends over 15 amino acids. J gave up 0 bases and V 3 bases, and 1 base lay outside the gene matches.

V gene TRBV29-1 combines with J gene TRBJ2-7; either TRBD1 or TRBD2 may supply D (6 bases each). The CDR3 length is 13 residues. Trimming removed 7 bases at V and 7 bases at J, with 20 bases between. The germline gives CDR1 SQVTM, CDR2 ANQGSEA. CDR3 DNA sequence: TGCAGCGCGCGGGACACCCTTACAAATGAGCAGTACTTC. Amino acids: CSARDTLTNEQYF.

This clonotype was seen ten or more times. This chain connects TRBV4-3 to TRBJ2-1; either TRBD1 or TRBD2 may fit D (5 bases each). Trimming shortened V by 0 bases and J by 8 bases, and 14 bases separated the two germline ends. CDR1 is LGHNA and CDR2 is YSLEER in the germline V gene. This CDR3 has 15 amino acids. The CDR3 loop is CASSQDRTRGYEQFF. The CDR3 nucleotides are TGCGCCAGCAGCCAAGATCGCACACGGGGCTATGAGCAGTTCTTC.

This clonotype was found many times. The chain recombines TRBV20-1 with TRBJ1-2, with D unresolved. From germline, CDR1 is DFQATT and CDR2 SNEGSKA (reference sequence). The CDR3 is 9 amino acids. V was clipped by 3 bases and J by 8 bases, with 4 bases between them. The DNA for the CDR3 is TGCAGTGCTAGTCTCGGCTACACCTTC. Protein: CSASLGYTF.

This clonotype turned up a few times. V is TRBV7-2 and J is TRBJ1-5, with 8 positions matching TRBD1. The germline V gene has CDR1 SGHTA and CDR2 FQGNSA. The ends lost 5 bases at V and 7 bases at J; junction bases unmatched: 7. This CDR3 has 14 amino acids. As DNA, the CDR3 is TGTGCCAGCAGCCCCGGACAGGGCCAGCAGCCCCAGCATTTT. Encoded protein: CASSPGQGQQPQHF.

This clonotype was picked up many times. The chain links TRBV29-1 to TRBJ2-7; D not certain. V lost 0 bases, J lost 6 bases, and 6 bases lay in between. From germline, CDR1 is SQVTM and CDR2 ANQGSEA. The CDR3 covers 11 residues. The CDR3 bases are TGCAGCGTTGAAGACCCCGTCGAGCAGTACTTC. Protein product: CSVEDPVEQYF.

V is TRBV5-1 and J is TRBJ1-1; D is uncertain. This CDR3 is built from 15 residues. Germline CDR1 SGHRS, CDR2 YFSETQ. V lost 1 base and J 5 bases, leaving 15 bases between the germline ends. The CDR3 reads CASSLSPRGGTEAFF. As DNA, the CDR3 is TGCGCCAGCAGCTTGTCCCCGCGGGGAGGTACTGAAGCTTTCTTT.

Ten or more counts support this clonotype. The rearrangement links TRBV7-9 to TRBJ1-2; D not resolved. The germline CDR1 and CDR2 sequences are SEHNR and FQNEAQ (reference sequence). CDR3 length: 16 amino acids. Trimming left V 2 bases short and J 3 bases short, with 16 bases between. The CDR3 DNA reads as TGTGCCAGCAGCTTATTCGTTGGCAGTCTCTACTATGGCTACACCTTC. Protein product: CASSLFVGSLYYGYTF.

This clonotype was counted only a few times. The chain recombines TRBV4-3 with TRBJ2-3; D perhaps matches TRBD2 (6 bases). In germline, CDR1 is LGHNA, CDR2 YSLEER. The CDR3 runs 12 residues. Trimming cost V 9 bases and J 3 bases, with 10 bases left between them. CDR3 region: CASRGLTDTQYF. The CDR3 nucleotides are TGCGCCAGTCGGGGGTTGACAGATACGCAGTATTTT.

The V gene is TRBV2, the J gene TRBJ1-2; 9 nucleotides align to TRBD1. V trimming: 3 bases; J trimming: 2 bases; junction bases outside the gene matches: 1. This CDR3 comprises 14 residues. Looked up from germline, CDR1 is SNHLY and CDR2 is FYNNEI. The DNA of the CDR3 is TGTGCCAGCAGTGACGGACAGGGGAACTATGGCTACACCTTC. It translates to CASSDGQGNYGYTF.